Here is one TCR beta chain with its context. What it binds is not known. The entry originates in a study of beta chain features in type 1 diabetes. The overall study: Sorted cells numbering over 95,000,000 were examined across all samples. Study outcomes and limitations: Naive, central memory and regulatory TCRB repertoires appeared more similar among patients than healthy donors.

The CDR3 has 16 amino acids. The germline V gene has CDR1 SEHNR and CDR2 FQNEAQ (reference sequence). The germline V and J ends were trimmed by 0 bases and 2 bases, with 13 bases remaining between them. Sorted populations all had greater than 98% purity. What was sequenced were expressed TCRB transcripts, since all of the isolated RNA had been reverse transcribed. Sequencing used immunoSEQ multiplex PCR; TCRdb keeps in-frame clones, though not all of them. Seen here are roughly 500,000 clones, over 9.5% observed once, and the top ten hold 0.035% to 0.05%. The chain recombines TRBV7-9 with TRBJ1-2; possibly TRBD1 for D (6 bases). The sequence derives from a woman between 18 and 29 years old in good health. Sequenced material: naive CD4+ T cells from blood. The CDR3 region is CASSLAPQGTNYGYTF. The DNA of the CDR3 is TGTGCCAGCAGCTTAGCTCCACAGGGTACCAACTATGGCTACACCTTC.